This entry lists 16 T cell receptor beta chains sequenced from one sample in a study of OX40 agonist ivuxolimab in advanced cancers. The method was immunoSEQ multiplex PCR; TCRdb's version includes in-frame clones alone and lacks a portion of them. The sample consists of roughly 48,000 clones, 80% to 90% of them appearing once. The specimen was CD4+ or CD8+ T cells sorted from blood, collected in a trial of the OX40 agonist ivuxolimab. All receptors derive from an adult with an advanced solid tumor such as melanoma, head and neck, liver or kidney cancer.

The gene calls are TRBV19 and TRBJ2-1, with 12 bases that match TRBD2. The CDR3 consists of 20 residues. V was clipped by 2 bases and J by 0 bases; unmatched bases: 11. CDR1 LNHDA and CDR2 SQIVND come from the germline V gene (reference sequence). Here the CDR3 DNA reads TGTGCCAGTAGTATAAAAGGACTAGCGGGACCCCTAAGCTCCTACAATGAGCAGTTCTTC. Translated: CASSIKGLAGPLSSYNEQFF. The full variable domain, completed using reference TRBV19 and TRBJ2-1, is DGGITQSPKYLFRKEGQNVTLSCEQNLNHDAMYWYRQDPGQGLRLIYYSQIVNDFQKGDIAEGYSVSREKKESFPLTVTSAQKNPTAFYLCASSIKGLAGPLSSYNEQFFGPGTRLTVL.

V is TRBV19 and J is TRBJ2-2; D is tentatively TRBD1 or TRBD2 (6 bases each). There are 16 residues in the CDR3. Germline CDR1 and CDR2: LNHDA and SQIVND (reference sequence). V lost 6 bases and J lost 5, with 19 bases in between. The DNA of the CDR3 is TGTGCCAGTAGAGGGGGGATCAGCCTCCGGACCGGGGAGCTGTTTTTT. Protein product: CASRGGISLRTGELFF. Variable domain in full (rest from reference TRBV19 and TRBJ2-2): DGGITQSPKYLFRKEGQNVTLSCEQNLNHDAMYWYRQDPGQGLRLIYYSQIVNDFQKGDIAEGYSVSREKKESFPLTVTSAQKNPTAFYLCASRGGISLRTGELFFGEGSRLTVL.

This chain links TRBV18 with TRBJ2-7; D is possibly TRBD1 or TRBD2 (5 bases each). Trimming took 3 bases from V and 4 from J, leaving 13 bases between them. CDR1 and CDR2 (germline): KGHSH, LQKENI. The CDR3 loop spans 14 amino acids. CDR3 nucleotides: TGTGCCAGCTCACCTCAGGCAGGGACGTACGAGCAGTACTTC. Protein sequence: CASSPQAGTYEQYF. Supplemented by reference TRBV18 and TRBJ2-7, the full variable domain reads NAGVMQNPRHLVRRRGQEARLRCSPMKGHSHVYWYRQLPEEGLKFMVYLQKENIIDESGMPKERFSAEFPKEGPSILRIQQVVRGDSAAYFCASSPQAGTYEQYFGPGTRLTVT.

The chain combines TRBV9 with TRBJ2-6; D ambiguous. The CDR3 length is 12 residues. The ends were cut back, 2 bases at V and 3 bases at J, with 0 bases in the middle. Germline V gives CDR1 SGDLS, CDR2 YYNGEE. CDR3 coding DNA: TGTGCCAGCAGCGTTGGGGCCAACGTCCTGACTTTC. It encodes CASSVGANVLTF.

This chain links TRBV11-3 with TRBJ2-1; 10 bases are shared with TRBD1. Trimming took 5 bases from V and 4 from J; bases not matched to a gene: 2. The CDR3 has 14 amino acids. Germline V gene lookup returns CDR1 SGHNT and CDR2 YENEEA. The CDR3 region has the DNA TGTGCCAGCAGCCCGGGACAGGGGTACAATGAGCAGTTCTTC. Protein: CASSPGQGYNEQFF.

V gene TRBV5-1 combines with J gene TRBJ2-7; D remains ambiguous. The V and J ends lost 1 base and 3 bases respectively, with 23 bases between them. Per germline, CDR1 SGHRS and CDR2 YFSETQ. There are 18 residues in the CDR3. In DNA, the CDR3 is TGCGCCAGCAGCTTGTTAGGGATCGCGACGGGTGTACTCTACGAGCAGTACTTC. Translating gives CASSLLGIATGVLYEQYF.

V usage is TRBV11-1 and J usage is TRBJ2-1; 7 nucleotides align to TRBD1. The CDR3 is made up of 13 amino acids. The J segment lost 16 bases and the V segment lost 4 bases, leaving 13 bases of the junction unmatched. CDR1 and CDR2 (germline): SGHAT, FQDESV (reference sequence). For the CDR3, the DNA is TGTGCCAGCAGCTACGCCTACGGGACAGCGCGCTTCTTC. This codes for CASSYAYGTARFF.

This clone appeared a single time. For the CDR3, the DNA is TGTGCCAGCAGTCGGGGGGTTGAGGACGAGCAGTACTTC. This sequence encodes CASSRGVEDEQYF. This chain links TRBV28 with TRBJ2-7, with 7 bases fitting TRBD2. CDR3 length: 13 residues. Losses at the gene ends were 5 bases for V and 5 bases for J; bases not matched to a gene: 6. Germline loops: CDR1 MDHEN, CDR2 SYDVKM.

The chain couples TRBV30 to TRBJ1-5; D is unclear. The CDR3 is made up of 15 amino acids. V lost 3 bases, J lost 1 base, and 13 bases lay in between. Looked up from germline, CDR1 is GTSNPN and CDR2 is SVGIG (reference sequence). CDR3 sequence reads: CAWRRVLGSNQPQHF. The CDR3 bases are TGTGCCTGGAGGAGGGTGCTAGGGAGCAATCAGCCCCAGCATTTT.

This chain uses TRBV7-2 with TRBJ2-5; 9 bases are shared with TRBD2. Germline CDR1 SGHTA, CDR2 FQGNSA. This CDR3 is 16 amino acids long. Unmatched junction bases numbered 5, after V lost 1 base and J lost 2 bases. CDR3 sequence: CASSLGSGRTQETQYF. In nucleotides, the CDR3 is TGTGCCAGCAGCTTAGGAAGCGGGAGGACGCAAGAGACCCAGTACTTC.

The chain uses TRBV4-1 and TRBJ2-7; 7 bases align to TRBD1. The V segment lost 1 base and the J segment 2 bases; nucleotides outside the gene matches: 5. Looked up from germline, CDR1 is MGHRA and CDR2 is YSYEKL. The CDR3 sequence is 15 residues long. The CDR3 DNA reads TGCGCCAGCAGCCAAGGTACAGGGGACCCCTACGAGCAGTACTTC. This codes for CASSQGTGDPYEQYF.

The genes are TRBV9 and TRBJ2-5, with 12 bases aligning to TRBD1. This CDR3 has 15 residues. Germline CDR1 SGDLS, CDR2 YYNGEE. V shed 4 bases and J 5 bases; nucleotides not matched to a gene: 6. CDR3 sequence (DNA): TGTGCCAGCAGCTTGGGACAGGGGGCCGGGGAGACCCAGTACTTC. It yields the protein CASSLGQGAGETQYF.

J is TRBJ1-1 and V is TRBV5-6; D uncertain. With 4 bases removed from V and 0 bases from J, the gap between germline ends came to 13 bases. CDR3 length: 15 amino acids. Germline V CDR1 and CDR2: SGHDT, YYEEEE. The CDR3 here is CASSPNLGVNTEAFF. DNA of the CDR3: TGTGCCAGCAGCCCCAACCTCGGGGTGAACACTGAAGCTTTCTTT.

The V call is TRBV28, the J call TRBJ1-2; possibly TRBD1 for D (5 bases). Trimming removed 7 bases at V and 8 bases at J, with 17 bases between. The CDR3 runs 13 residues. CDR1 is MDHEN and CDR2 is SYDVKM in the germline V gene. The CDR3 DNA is TGTGCCAGCACCCTAACAGGATTTGTGGGCTACACCTTC. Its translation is CASTLTGFVGYTF.

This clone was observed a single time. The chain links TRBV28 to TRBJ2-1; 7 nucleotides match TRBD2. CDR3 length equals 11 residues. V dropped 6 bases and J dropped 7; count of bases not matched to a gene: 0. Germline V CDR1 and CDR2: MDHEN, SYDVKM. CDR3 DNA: TGTGCCAGCAGCGGGGGGAATGAGCAGTTCTTC. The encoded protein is CASSGGNEQFF.

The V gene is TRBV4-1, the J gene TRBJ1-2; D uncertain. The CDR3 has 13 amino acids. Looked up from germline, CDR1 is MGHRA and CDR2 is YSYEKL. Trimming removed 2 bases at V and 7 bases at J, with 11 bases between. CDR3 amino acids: CASSQTLMGGYTF. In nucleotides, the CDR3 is TGCGCCAGCAGCCAAACCCTAATGGGTGGCTACACCTTC.